The T cell receptor beta chain described here comes from a study of T cell responses to AZD1222 COVID-19 vaccine. The study's findings and limits: Repertoire sampling occurred only after the peak T cell response. Baseline seropositives among AZD1222 recipients totaled only 5 to 7. Most donors were white British and more were female, and clonal diversity was possibly underestimated. Spike was spanned by vaccine-associated CD4 TCRs, which were dominant at 160-218 and 743-854.

Germline CDR1 SGHRS, CDR2 YFSETQ. The CDR3 sequence is 14 residues long. With 6 bases clipped from V and 4 bases from J, the junction kept 7 bases outside the gene matches. The protocol was immunoSEQ multiplex PCR, while the TCRdb copy is restricted to in-frame clones and leaves out a portion. Seen here are some 130,000 clones, approximately 92% observed once, and the top ten hold about 6.7%. On this clone itself: Its antigen remains unknown.

The rearrangement uses TRBV5-1 and TRBJ2-5; 9 bases align to TRBD2. The clonotype was recovered from an adult who received the AZD1222 COVID-19 vaccine. The material sequenced was peripheral blood, taken 28 days after the second AZD1222 dose. The CDR3 region has the DNA TGCGCCAGCACCAGACTAGCGGCGTCAGAGACCCAGTACTTC. This sequence encodes CASTRLAASETQYF. The full variable domain, rest sourced from reference TRBV5-1 and TRBJ2-5, is KAGVTQTPRYLIKTRGQQVTLSCSPISGHRSVSWYQQTPGQGLQFLFEYFSETQRNKGNFPGRFSGRQFSNSRSEMNVSTLELGDSALYLCASTRLAASETQYFGPGTRLLVL.